A single TCR beta chain is shown here with its context. What it binds is unknown. This sample is part of a study of T cells in Graves' hyperthyroidism and ophthalmopathy. Study summary: Before treatment of any kind, peripheral blood was taken at initial diagnosis.

RNA transcripts were the template for amplifying TCR beta CDR3 regions. The HTBI primer set drove a first-round RT-PCR of the TCR CDR3. TCRdb re-analysed the multiplex PCR reads in MiXCR, keeping a single row per CDR3 protein. Here the sample spans nearly 600,000 distinct CDR3 sequences, more than 11% being singletons. Each patient was aged 18 to 65 and had newly diagnosed hyperthyroidism of under 2 months' duration. Lactation, pregnancy, other autoimmune disease or uncontrolled infection led to exclusion of patients. Study outcomes and limitations: Ophthalmopathy, which appeared later, was predicted by the model a median roughly 6.5 months before onset.

V was pared by 6 bases and J by 6 bases, with 14 bases between. The CDR3 is 13 amino acids. Germline V gene data show CDR1 as LNHDA and CDR2 as SQIVND (reference sequence). The chain links TRBV19 to TRBJ1-1; D perhaps matches TRBD1 (6 bases). The TCR comes from a woman aged 25 to 39 with Graves' hyperthyroidism that later progressed to Graves' ophthalmopathy. Sequencing was done on a sample of blood. The CDR3 bases are TGTGCCAGTAGGCTGAAAACAGGGCCTGAAGCTTTCTTT. Its protein is CASRLKTGPEAFF.